Listed below are T cell receptor beta chains from one sample, sequenced in a study of blood T cell repertoires in COVID-19. Libraries were prepared by immunoSEQ multiplex PCR; TCRdb keeps only in-frame clonotypes and omits some of them. The sample has about 240,000 clones, roughly four fifths seen once. The specimen sequenced was peripheral blood. These receptors came from a woman over 75 with acute or convalescent COVID-19. The CDR3 runs from the conserved cysteine through the conserved F or W. The order of the fields is D gene, CDR3 length, J gene, V gene, CDR3 protein. D genes are given only for firm matches.

NA | 15 | TRBJ1-2 | TRBV3-1/TRBV3-2 | CASSQAGGGNYGYTF
TRBD1 | 16 | TRBJ1-3 | TRBV3-1/TRBV3-2 | CASSDNRGRAGNTIYF
TRBD2 | 15 | TRBJ2-7 | TRBV28 | CASSSPSGSSYEQYF
NA | 16 | TRBJ1-5 | TRBV7-8 | CASSLVTQNSNQPQHF
TRBD1 | 14 | TRBJ2-7 | TRBV7-2 | CASSRDRSSYEQYF
NA | 13 | TRBJ1-1 | TRBV6-6 | CASNPGSWTEAFF
NA | 16 | TRBJ1-5 | TRBV4-1 | CASSQDPDSPGLPQHF
TRBD1 | 13 | TRBJ2-7 | TRBV10-2 | CASSRTGMGEQYF
NA | 14 | TRBJ1-2 | TRBV5-4 | CASSLYQGSIGYTF
NA | 15 | TRBJ2-7 | TRBV11-2 | CASSLHLDRTYEQYF
NA | 15 | TRBJ2-7 | TRBV30 | CAWTSQGKSAYEQYF
NA | 13 | TRBJ1-5 | TRBV2 | CASSGEGNQPQHF
NA | 10 | TRBJ1-2 | TRBV6-6 | CASSSDGYTF
NA | 13 | TRBJ1-1 | TRBV4-1 | CASSPGGGTEAFF
NA | 16 | TRBJ1-1 | TRBV7-9 | CASKRNVGGGNTEAFF
NA | 15 | TRBJ2-3 | TRBV4-1 | CASSQDIGTPRTQYF
NA | 15 | TRBJ2-3 | TRBV21-1 | CASSKGLAPTDTQYF
NA | 17 | TRBJ2-1 | TRBV5-6 | CASRGRAAGHTYNEQFF
NA | 12 | TRBJ2-7 | TRBV13 | CASSLERYEQYF
TRBD2 | 17 | TRBJ2-1 | TRBV7-8 | CASSLEASGRNYNEQFF
TRBD1 | 18 | TRBJ2-3 | TRBV18 | CASSPFSPAGGAADTQYF
NA | 13 | TRBJ1-5 | TRBV18 | CASSPISREPQHF
NA | 10 | TRBJ2-7 | TRBV20-1 | CSASLYEQYF
NA | 12 | TRBJ1-2 | TRBV4-2 | CASSEGDYGYTF
NA | 13 | TRBJ1-2 | TRBV4-2 | CASSQDPEDGYTF
NA | 15 | TRBJ1-2 | TRBV18 | CASSPTQGYNYGYTF
TRBD2 | 14 | TRBJ2-1 | TRBV2 | CASVAGASYNEQFF